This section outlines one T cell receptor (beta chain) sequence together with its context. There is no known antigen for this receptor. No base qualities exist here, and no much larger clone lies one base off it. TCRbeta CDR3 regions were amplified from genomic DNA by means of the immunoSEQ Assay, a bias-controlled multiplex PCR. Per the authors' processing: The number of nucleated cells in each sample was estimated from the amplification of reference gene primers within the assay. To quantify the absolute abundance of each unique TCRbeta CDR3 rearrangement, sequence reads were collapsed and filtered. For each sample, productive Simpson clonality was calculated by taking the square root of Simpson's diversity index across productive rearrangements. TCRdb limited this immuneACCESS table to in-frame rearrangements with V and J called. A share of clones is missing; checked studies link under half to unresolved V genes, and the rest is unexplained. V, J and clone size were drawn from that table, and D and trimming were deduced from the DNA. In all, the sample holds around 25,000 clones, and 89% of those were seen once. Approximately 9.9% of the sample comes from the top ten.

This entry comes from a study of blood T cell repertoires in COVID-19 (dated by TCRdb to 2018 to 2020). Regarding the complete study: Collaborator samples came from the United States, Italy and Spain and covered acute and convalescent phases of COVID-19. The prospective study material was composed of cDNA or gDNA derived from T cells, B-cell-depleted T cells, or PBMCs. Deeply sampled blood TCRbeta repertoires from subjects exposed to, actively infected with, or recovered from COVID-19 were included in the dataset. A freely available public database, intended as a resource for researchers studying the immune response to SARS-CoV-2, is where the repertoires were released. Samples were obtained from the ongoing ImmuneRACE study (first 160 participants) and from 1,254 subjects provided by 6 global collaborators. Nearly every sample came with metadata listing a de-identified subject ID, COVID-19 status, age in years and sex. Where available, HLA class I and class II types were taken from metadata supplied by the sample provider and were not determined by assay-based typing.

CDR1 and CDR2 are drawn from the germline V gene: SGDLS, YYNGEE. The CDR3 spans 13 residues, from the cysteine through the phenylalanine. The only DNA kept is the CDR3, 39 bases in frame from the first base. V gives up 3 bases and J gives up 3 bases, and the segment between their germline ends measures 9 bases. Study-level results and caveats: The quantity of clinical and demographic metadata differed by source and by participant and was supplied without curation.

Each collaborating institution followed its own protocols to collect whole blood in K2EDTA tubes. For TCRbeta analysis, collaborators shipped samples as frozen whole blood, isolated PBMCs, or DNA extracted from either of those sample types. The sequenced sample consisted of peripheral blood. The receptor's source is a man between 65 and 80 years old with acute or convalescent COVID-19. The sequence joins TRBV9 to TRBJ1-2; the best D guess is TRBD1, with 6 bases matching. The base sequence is TGTGCCAGCAGCGCACAGGGAGACTATGGCTACACCTTC. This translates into CASSAQGDYGYTF.